This T cell receptor (beta chain) was sequenced in a study of blood T cell repertoires in COVID-19. Overall study: The United States, Italy and Spain supplied acute and convalescent COVID-19 samples. T cells, B-cell-depleted T cells, or PBMCs provided the cDNA or gDNA that served as material.

As processed by the authors: Researchers report that nucleated cell counts were estimated from reference gene primer amplification. The protocol was immunoSEQ multiplex PCR, while the TCRdb copy is restricted to in-frame clones and leaves out a portion. Clone size and the V and J calls come from that table; the DNA yielded D and trimming. The sample yields nearly 200,000 clones, around 82% seen once. Per the germline V gene, CDR1 is SEHNR and CDR2 is FQNEAQ (reference sequence). The CDR3 sequence is 14 residues long. Trimming removed 1 base at V and 0 bases at J, with 6 bases between. The sample taken for sequencing was PBMCs or T cells enriched from blood (not recorded which). The clonotype comes from a man aged 35-49 years who had recovered from COVID-19. J is TRBJ1-2 and V is TRBV7-9, with unresolved D. For the CDR3, the DNA is TGTGCCAGCAGCTTAGTCCCAGCTAACTATGGCTACACCTTC. It translates to CASSLVPANYGYTF.